The entry that follows covers one TCR beta chain sequence. Germline assignment: CDR1 SNHLY and CDR2 FYNNEI. J gave up 5 bases and V 10 bases, and 14 bases lay outside the gene matches. The CDR3 runs to 15 residues. This record belongs to a study of T cell changes during pregnancy in multiple sclerosis. Method: immunoSEQ multiplex PCR; TCRdb's copy keeps in-frame clones and lacks some. The table has approximately 70,000 clones, roughly 90% seen once; the top ten hold under 2%. The gene calls are TRBV2 and TRBJ2-5; 9 bases are shared with TRBD1. This clonotype was sampled from a female donor in good health, enrolled as a control in a pregnancy study. The sequencing here drew on peripheral blood, taken in the first trimester of pregnancy. In DNA form, the CDR3 reads TGTGCCACCTCGACGGCGACAGGGGGGTGGGAGACCCAGTACTTC. Protein: CATSTATGGWETQYF.